A single sample is the source of the 20 T cell receptor beta chains below, sequenced in a study of shared clonotypes between healthy human individuals. Generated by immunoSEQ multiplex PCR, the TCRdb table keeps only in-frame clones and is missing some. The sample consists of more than 2 million clones, around 93% of them appearing once. CD45RO-negative, CCR7-positively selected cells formed the naive CD8 fraction, excluding terminally differentiated effector memory CD45RA+ cells. The sample consisted of naive CD8+ T cells from PBMCs. The receptors originated from a man between 18 and 35 years old in good health. Some clones in this sample may be carry-over from other donors' samples.

Remarks on this clone: A read error may produce the germline difference seen at one junction end. The CDR3 DNA sequence: TGTGCCAGCAGCGGGACTGATAACCACTTT. Encoded protein: CASSGTDNHF. The J gene is TRBJ1-1, the V gene TRBV6-1; possible D gene TRBD1, 5 bases. The CDR3 sequence is 10 residues long. Germline V CDR1 and CDR2: MNHNS, SASEGT.

The chain is built from TRBV7-9 and TRBJ1-5; D gene ambiguous. CDR3 length equals 16 residues. V gave up 4 bases and J gave up 0 bases, with 13 bases separating them. The germline CDR1 and CDR2 sequences are SEHNR and FQNEAQ (reference sequence). For the CDR3, the DNA is TGTGCCAGCAGCTCCCTGGACGGGAATAGCAATCAGCCCCAGCATTTT. Translation: CASSSLDGNSNQPQHF.

The rearrangement uses TRBV18 and TRBJ2-1; 9 bases agree with TRBD2. V lost 4 bases to trimming and J lost 5 bases; unmatched junction nucleotides: 12. The V gene's germline CDR1 is KGHSH and CDR2 LQKENI. There are 17 residues in the CDR3. The CDR3: CASSLQTSGGGHNEQFF. The CDR3 nucleotides read TGTGCCAGCTCACTTCAGACTAGCGGAGGGGGCCACAATGAGCAGTTCTTC.

This clone was detected only once. The chain carries TRBV7-9 and TRBJ2-3, with 10 bases aligning to TRBD1. The CDR3 extends over 17 amino acids. Germline V gene sequence: CDR1 SEHNR, CDR2 FQNEAQ (reference sequence). Trimming removed 5 bases from V and 5 bases from J; junction bases left unmatched: 13. The CDR3 loop reads CASSHRTGTGAQDTQYF. In nucleotides, the CDR3 is TGTGCCAGCAGCCACCGCACCGGGACAGGGGCACAAGATACGCAGTATTTT.

V and J are TRBV27 and TRBJ2-7, with D perhaps assigned TRBD1 or TRBD2 (5 bases each). The CDR3 spans 13 residues. The V end was cut by 8 bases, the J end by 0 bases, with 11 bases between. The V gene's germline CDR1 is MNHEY and CDR2 SMNVEV (reference sequence). CDR3 residues: CASAEGPSYEQYF. CDR3 coding DNA: TGTGCCAGCGCTGAGGGACCCTCCTACGAGCAGTACTTC.

The chain joins TRBV28 to TRBJ1-1, with a possible D match to TRBD1 (6 bases). The V end was cut by 3 bases, the J end by 3 bases, with 11 bases between. The germline gives CDR1 MDHEN, CDR2 SYDVKM. The CDR3 has 14 amino acids. This chain's CDR3 is CASSFLTGDTEAFF. The CDR3 bases are TGTGCCAGCAGTTTCCTGACAGGAGACACTGAAGCTTTCTTT.

Comment on this clone: This sample includes further DNA sequences coding for the same CDR3. The chain is built from TRBV27 and TRBJ2-7; either TRBD1 or TRBD2 may fit D (5 bases each). The germline CDR1 and CDR2 sequences are MNHEY and SMNVEV (reference sequence). The CDR3 length is 15 residues. V was shortened by 3 bases and J by 0 bases, with 12 bases between the two germline ends. The DNA for the CDR3 is TGTGCCAGCAGTTTGAGGGGATTAAGCTCCTACGAGCAGTACTTC. It encodes CASSLRGLSSYEQYF.

The chain joins TRBV7-9 to TRBJ1-2; unclear D gene. Per germline, CDR1 SEHNR and CDR2 FQNEAQ (reference sequence). With 5 bases removed from V and 4 bases from J, the gap between germline ends came to 17 bases. This CDR3 has 15 amino acids. The CDR3 is CASSGYRTGIYGYTF. CDR3 DNA sequence: TGTGCCAGCAGCGGCTATCGGACGGGGATCTATGGCTACACCTTC.

This chain connects TRBV5-1 to TRBJ2-1, with D unresolved. CDR1 SGHRS and CDR2 YFSETQ come from the germline V gene. Trimming removed 0 bases at V and 4 bases at J, with 5 bases between. The CDR3 runs to 13 residues. DNA of the CDR3: TGCGCCAGCAGCTTGGTGGATTACAATGAGCAGTTCTTC. This gives the protein CASSLVDYNEQFF.

The rearrangement uses TRBV4-1 and TRBJ2-7, with a weak D call TRBD1 (7 bases). CDR3 length: 15 amino acids. The V gene's germline CDR1 is MGHRA and CDR2 YSYEKL. V gave up 0 bases and J gave up 6 bases, with 15 bases separating them. The CDR3 sequence: CASSQDDHRGGEQYF. CDR3 nucleotides: TGCGCCAGCAGCCAAGATGACCACAGGGGAGGCGAGCAGTACTTC.

The table lists this clone with a count of one. The chain employs TRBV7-3 and TRBJ2-5; the D gene could be TRBD1 or TRBD2 (5 bases each). V lost 2 bases and J 7 bases, leaving 14 bases between the germline ends. This CDR3 contains 14 residues. From germline, CDR1 is SGHTA and CDR2 FQGTGA. In DNA, the CDR3 is TGTGCCAGCAGCTTAGGGGGTGTAGGAAGGACCCAGTACTTC. Translation: CASSLGGVGRTQYF.

This rearrangement joins TRBV10-3 to TRBJ1-2, with D tentatively TRBD1 (5 bases). Germline CDR1 is ENHRY and CDR2 is SYGVKD. The CDR3 loop spans 13 amino acids. With 11 bases removed from V and 2 bases from J, the gap between germline ends came to 15 bases. The CDR3 reads CAAREGPNYGYTF. Here the CDR3 DNA reads TGTGCCGCCAGGGAGGGACCCAACTATGGCTACACCTTC.

The chain has TRBV4-3 and TRBJ2-7, with TRBD1 as a possible D gene (6 bases). Germline loops: CDR1 LGHNA, CDR2 YSLEER. V was shortened by 4 bases and J by 5 bases, with 18 bases between the two germline ends. This CDR3 has 15 residues. The CDR3 coding sequence is TGCGCCAGCAGCCGAACTCAGGGGTTCTCGGACGAGCAGTACTTC. This sequence encodes CASSRTQGFSDEQYF.

The rearrangement joins TRBV28 to TRBJ2-5; D is tentatively TRBD1 or TRBD2 (5 bases each). The V end was cut by 10 bases, the J end by 2 bases, with 17 bases between. The germline V gene has CDR1 MDHEN and CDR2 SYDVKM. This CDR3 is 14 amino acids long. DNA of the CDR3: TGTGCCATCTGTCGGAGGTGGGGGCAAGAGACCCAGTACTTC. It specifies CAICRRWGQETQYF.

V is TRBV4-2 and J is TRBJ1-1; tentatively, D is TRBD1 (5 bases). CDR1 and CDR2 from the germline V gene are LGHNA and YNFKEQ. This CDR3 comprises 11 residues. The ends were cut back, 1 base at V and 14 bases at J, with 11 bases in the middle. The CDR3 region is CASSQVGRVFF. In nucleotides, the CDR3 is TGTGCCAGCAGCCAAGTGGGCAGGGTGTTCTTT.

The chain has TRBV28 and TRBJ2-5; 10 positions agree with TRBD2. J gave up 5 bases and V 4 bases, and 13 bases lay outside the gene matches. Looked up from germline, CDR1 is MDHEN and CDR2 is SYDVKM. The CDR3 has 17 residues. The CDR3 sequence: CASSSGRAGGPGETQYF. CDR3 DNA sequence: TGTGCCAGCAGTTCTGGTAGAGCGGGAGGGCCGGGGGAGACCCAGTACTTC.

The chain combines TRBV19 with TRBJ2-7, with D possibly TRBD1 on 5 matching bases. Germline-derived CDR1 and CDR2 are LNHDA and SQIVND (reference sequence). Trimming pared 8 bases from V and 1 base from J, leaving 15 bases between. The CDR3 totals 14 residues. The CDR3 DNA sequence: TGTGCCAGTCGCCGAGACAGCCCATCCTACGAGCAGTACTTC. Protein sequence: CASRRDSPSYEQYF.

The chain combines TRBV7-8 with TRBJ1-1; no firm D call. The germline V and J ends were trimmed by 5 bases and 1 base, with 11 bases remaining between them. Germline CDR1 reads SGHVS; CDR2 reads FQNEAQ. The CDR3 runs to 14 residues. The CDR3 region has the DNA TGTGCCAGCAGCCGCAGCGCCGCGAACACTGAAGCTTTCTTT. Its protein product is CASSRSAANTEAFF.

The J gene is TRBJ2-7, the V gene TRBV4-2, with D possibly being TRBD2 (6 bases). Deletions cut 3 bases from V and 1 base from J, with 10 bases between. Germline V CDR1 and CDR2: LGHNA, YNFKEQ. This CDR3 has 14 amino acids. The CDR3 DNA follows: TGTGCCAGCAGCCAGACTAGGACATCCTACGAGCAGTACTTC. Its translation: CASSQTRTSYEQYF.

The chain links TRBV7-9 to TRBJ2-2; D may match TRBD1 or TRBD2 (5 bases each). This CDR3 is built from 13 residues. From germline, CDR1 is SEHNR and CDR2 FQNEAQ (reference sequence). V lost 10 bases and J lost 7, with 16 bases in between. Written as DNA, the CDR3 is TGTGCCATTCCGGGACCCCAGGGCGGGGAGCTGTTTTTT. It codes for CAIPGPQGGELFF.